The present T cell receptor beta chain was sequenced within a study of blood T cells in healthy people across ages. Next came a second PCR, run for 7 to 11 cycles, which used a sample-barcoded 5' primer along with a J-beta primer mix. In TCRdb, the 5' RACE reads were re-called with MiXCR into one record per CDR3 protein. The sample has about 1.4 million distinct CDR3 sequences, around 55% seen once. The receptor's source is a man between 18 and 29 years old in good health. Input material: blood.

CDR3: CASSPGRGGPETQYF. In nucleotides, the CDR3 is TGTGCCAGCAGTCCAGGCAGGGGGGGCCCCGAGACCCAGTACTTC. The rearrangement uses TRBV27 and TRBJ2-5; the D gene could be TRBD1 or TRBD2 (7 bases each). V was clipped by 5 bases and J by 5 bases, with 18 bases between them. Germline V CDR1 and CDR2: MNHEY, SMNVEV (reference sequence). The CDR3 has 15 amino acids.